The 15 T cell receptor beta chains in this list originate from one sample, sequenced in a study of beta chain features in type 1 diabetes. Expressed TCRB transcripts were sequenced, since all the RNA that had been isolated was reverse transcribed. Data came from immunoSEQ multiplex PCR; TCRdb stores just in-frame clones and leaves some out. Seen here are over 65,000 clones, 25% to 35% observed once, and the top ten hold about 0.42%. Input material: stem cell memory CD4+ T cells from blood. All receptors derive from a woman between 18 and 30 years old in good health.

The chain employs TRBV19 and TRBJ1-1, with D uncertain. V lost 3 bases to trimming and J lost 3 bases, with 17 bases between them. Germline CDR1 LNHDA, CDR2 SQIVND (reference sequence). This CDR3 comprises 16 residues. In nucleotides, the CDR3 is TGTGCCAGTAGTATCGGCCCGACGAGGGAGGACACTGAAGCTTTCTTT. This translates into CASSIGPTREDTEAFF. Full variable domain (remainder filled in from reference TRBV19 and TRBJ1-1): DGGITQSPKYLFRKEGQNVTLSCEQNLNHDAMYWYRQDPGQGLRLIYYSQIVNDFQKGDIAEGYSVSREKKESFPLTVTSAQKNPTAFYLCASSIGPTREDTEAFFGQGTRLTVV.

This clone came up a few times. The rearrangement joins TRBV7-3 to TRBJ1-6; D unresolved. V was pared by 4 bases and J by 5 bases, with 9 bases between. Germline V gene sequence: CDR1 SGHTA, CDR2 FQGTGA. The CDR3 extends over 14 amino acids. For the CDR3, the DNA is TGTGCCAGCAGCTACCTAGGAAATAATTCACCCCTCCACTTT. As protein: CASSYLGNNSPLHF.

The rearrangement joins TRBV7-2 to TRBJ2-5; 8 bases agree with TRBD1. Germline CDR1 is SGHTA and CDR2 is FQGNSA. There are 13 residues in the CDR3. After removal of 5 bases from V and 5 bases from J, the junction contained 4 bases not matched to a gene. The CDR3 loop is CASSGNRGETQYF. In nucleotides, the CDR3 is TGTGCCAGCAGCGGCAACAGGGGGGAGACCCAGTACTTC. The whole variable domain, filled in from reference TRBV7-2 and TRBJ2-5, reads GAGVSQSPSNKVTEKGKDVELRCDPISGHTALYWYRQSLGQGLEFLIYFQGNSAPDKSGLPSDRFSAERTGGSVSTLTIQRTQQEDSAVYLCASSGNRGETQYFGPGTRLLVL.

The gene calls are TRBV6-6 and TRBJ2-7; TRBD1 matches at 7 bases. Trimming took 6 bases from V and 6 from J; bases not matched to a gene: 11. The CDR3 contains 14 residues. Germline lookup yields CDR1 MNHNY and CDR2 SVGAGI (reference sequence). The CDR3 reads CASRHGTEVFEQYF. CDR3 DNA sequence: TGTGCCAGCAGGCACGGGACAGAAGTTTTCGAGCAGTACTTC.

The gene calls are TRBV18 and TRBJ1-2, with D perhaps matching TRBD1 (5 bases). There are 13 residues in the CDR3. With 4 bases removed from V and 1 base from J, the gap between germline ends came to 7 bases. The germline gives CDR1 KGHSH, CDR2 LQKENI. DNA of the CDR3: TGTGCCAGCTCACGTGACAGTAACTATGGCTACACCTTC. Translated, it gives CASSRDSNYGYTF.

The CDR3 sequence is CASYRANYGYTF. CDR3 sequence (DNA): TGTGCCAGCTATCGGGCTAACTATGGCTACACCTTC. V usage is TRBV7-9 and J usage is TRBJ1-2; the D is unclear. The CDR3 extends over 12 amino acids. Germline CDR1 reads SEHNR; CDR2 reads FQNEAQ (reference sequence). The V end lost 8 bases, the J end lost 0 bases, and 7 bases lay between the germline ends.

The V and J genes are TRBV30 and TRBJ2-1; TRBD2 matches at 12 bases. With 2 bases clipped from V and 4 bases from J, the junction kept 3 bases outside the gene matches. Germline CDR1 is GTSNPN and CDR2 is SVGIG (reference sequence). This CDR3 has 15 amino acids. CDR3 protein: CAWSLAGGFYNEQFF. The CDR3 nucleotides read TGTGCCTGGAGTCTAGCGGGGGGGTTTTACAATGAGCAGTTCTTC.

The chain joins TRBV12-5 to TRBJ2-4, with 7 bases fitting TRBD2. Unmatched junction bases numbered 4, after V lost 5 bases and J lost 0 bases. Germline assignment: CDR1 LGHNT and CDR2 FRNRAP. The CDR3 consists of 15 residues. The CDR3 loop reads CASGPGGLAKNIQYF. The DNA of the CDR3 is TGTGCTAGTGGTCCCGGGGGGTTAGCCAAAAACATTCAGTACTTC.

This chain joins TRBV10-3 and TRBJ2-7; D possibly corresponds to TRBD2 (5 bases). The CDR3 length is 14 residues. CDR1 is ENHRY and CDR2 is SYGVKD in the germline V gene. Trimming shortened V by 4 bases and J by 5 bases, and 15 bases separated the two germline ends. For the CDR3, the DNA is TGTGCCATCAGTGTAGACGGGGTGGGCAACGAGCAGTACTTC. Its protein product is CAISVDGVGNEQYF.

This clone has more than one count but fewer than ten. The chain recombines TRBV18 with TRBJ2-3; TRBD2 might be the D (5 bases). CDR1 is KGHSH and CDR2 is LQKENI in the germline V gene. This CDR3 is built from 17 residues. The V and J ends lost 1 base and 1 base respectively, with 15 bases between them. The CDR3 DNA is TGTGCCAGCTCACCACTTGTAGAGGGCCCCGGCACAGATACGCAGTATTTT. Translating it yields CASSPLVEGPGTDTQYF.

In its sample, this clone was seen a few times. This sequence joins TRBV6-1 and TRBJ2-3; D is undetermined. Trimming stripped 3 bases from V and 1 base from J, with 8 bases between. Germline V CDR1 and CDR2: MNHNS, SASEGT. The CDR3 has 14 residues. In DNA, the CDR3 is TGTGCCAGCAGTGATTCGGTAGGCACAGATACGCAGTATTTT. Encoded protein: CASSDSVGTDTQYF.

The chain is built from TRBV4-2 and TRBJ2-5; 12 bases match TRBD2. The CDR3 has 19 amino acids. Germline CDR1 is LGHNA and CDR2 is YNFKEQ. Trimming took 4 bases from V and 0 from J; bases not matched to a gene: 12. The CDR3 coding sequence is TGTGCCAGCAGCCTCGATCCTAGCGGGGGGGCCCTGTACCAAGAGACCCAGTACTTC. Residues: CASSLDPSGGALYQETQYF.

This rearrangement joins TRBV12-5 to TRBJ1-5; unclear D gene. CDR1 and CDR2 from the germline V gene are LGHNT and FRNRAP. This CDR3 is built from 15 residues. Trimming pared 1 base from V and 0 bases from J, leaving 7 bases between. The CDR3 sequence is CASGLGVYSNQPQHF. CDR3 coding DNA: TGTGCTAGTGGTTTGGGAGTTTATAGCAATCAGCCCCAGCATTTT.

This chain joins TRBV2 and TRBJ1-6, with 9 bases lining up with TRBD1. The junction had 7 bases not matched to a gene; V was cut back by 6 bases and J by 10 bases. CDR1 is SNHLY and CDR2 is FYNNEI in the germline V gene. This CDR3 region has 14 residues. The CDR3 is CASREDRGGSPLHF. The CDR3 nucleotides read TGTGCCAGCAGGGAGGACAGGGGCGGCTCACCCCTCCACTTT.

The rearrangement links TRBV5-1 to TRBJ2-1; 11 bases fit TRBD1. With 3 bases clipped from V and 4 bases from J, the junction kept 3 bases outside the gene matches. Germline V gives CDR1 SGHRS, CDR2 YFSETQ. CDR3 length equals 15 residues. This chain's CDR3 is CASSSDRGLYNEQFF. CDR3 DNA sequence: TGCGCCAGCAGCTCGGACAGGGGGCTTTACAATGAGCAGTTCTTC.